These T cell receptor beta chains were read from a single sample in a study of blood T cell repertoires in COVID-19. The method was immunoSEQ multiplex PCR; TCRdb's version includes in-frame clones alone and lacks a portion of them. The sample includes 150,000 to 200,000 clones, around three quarters of them seen just once. Sample: peripheral blood. The receptors were gathered from a man aged 55-75 years with active or convalescent COVID-19. The CDR3 runs from the conserved cysteine through the conserved F or W. A D gene is named only where the DNA matches it firmly. For some rows the clone size is stated as once, few or many, or as a class when expanded; others skip it.

D gene: TRBD1
clone size: NA
V gene: TRBV7-8
J gene: TRBJ2-7
CDR3 protein: CASSSTGTGVFEQYF
CDR3 DNA: TGTGCCAGCAGCTCGACCGGGACAGGGGTTTTCGAGCAGTACTTC

D gene: TRBD2
clone size: few
V gene: TRBV6-5
J gene: TRBJ2-3
CDR3 protein: CATSLLTGGTDTQYF
CDR3 DNA: TGTGCAACGAGTTTATTGACGGGAGGGACAGATACGCAGTATTTT

D gene: TRBD2
clone size: once
V gene: TRBV4-3
J gene: TRBJ2-1
CDR3 protein: CASSQDSGGNNEQFF
CDR3 DNA: TGCGCCAGCAGCCAAGATAGCGGGGGAAACAATGAGCAGTTCTTC

D gene: NA
clone size: NA
V gene: TRBV1
J gene: TRBJ2-7
CDR3 protein: CTSSQVSSREGHEQYF
CDR3 DNA: TGCACCAGCAGCCAAGTTTCATCCCGGGAGGGCCACGAGCAGTACTTC

D gene: NA
clone size: NA
V gene: TRBV28
J gene: TRBJ2-3
CDR3 protein: CASVRGAGGTDTQYF
CDR3 DNA: TGTGCCAGCGTCAGAGGGGCAGGGGGCACAGATACGCAGTATTTT

D gene: NA
clone size: NA
V gene: TRBV10-3
J gene: TRBJ2-1
CDR3 protein: CAIMRRGDYNEQFF
CDR3 DNA: TGTGCCATCATGAGGCGCGGCGACTACAATGAGCAGTTCTTC

D gene: NA
clone size: few
V gene: TRBV7-2
J gene: TRBJ1-2
CDR3 protein: CASSRDRLYGYTF
CDR3 DNA: TGTGCCAGCAGCCGCGACAGGCTCTATGGCTACACCTTC

D gene: NA
clone size: NA
V gene: TRBV24-1
J gene: TRBJ2-7
CDR3 protein: CATSDFGYEQYF
CDR3 DNA: TGTGCCACCAGTGATTTCGGCTACGAGCAGTACTTC

D gene: TRBD2
clone size: NA
V gene: TRBV19
J gene: TRBJ2-7
CDR3 protein: CASSTSGTSAYEQYF
CDR3 DNA: TGTGCCAGTAGTACCTCCGGGACTAGCGCCTACGAGCAGTACTTC

D gene: TRBD1
clone size: NA
V gene: TRBV19
J gene: TRBJ1-1
CDR3 protein: CASSTGTAFEAFF
CDR3 DNA: TGTGCCAGTAGTACCGGGACAGCTTTTGAAGCTTTCTTT

D gene: NA
clone size: NA
V gene: TRBV6-2/TRBV6-3
J gene: TRBJ2-5
CDR3 protein: CASSDLGQYGQETQYF
CDR3 DNA: TGTGCCAGCAGTGATTTGGGGCAGTACGGACAAGAGACCCAGTACTTC

D gene: TRBD1
clone size: NA
V gene: TRBV28
J gene: TRBJ1-1
CDR3 protein: CASSLGYRGPMNTEAFF
CDR3 DNA: TGTGCCAGCAGTTTAGGGTACAGGGGGCCCATGAACACTGAAGCTTTCTTT

D gene: TRBD2
clone size: NA
V gene: TRBV9
J gene: TRBJ2-2
CDR3 protein: CASSPRLAGVDTGELFF
CDR3 DNA: TGTGCCAGCAGCCCCCGTCTAGCGGGAGTCGACACCGGGGAGCTGTTTTTT

D gene: NA
clone size: NA
V gene: TRBV27
J gene: TRBJ2-3
CDR3 protein: CASSLDGPGPTDTQYF
CDR3 DNA: TGTGCCAGCAGTTTAGATGGGCCTGGTCCAACAGATACGCAGTATTTT

D gene: TRBD2
clone size: NA
V gene: TRBV5-4
J gene: TRBJ2-7
CDR3 protein: CASSPGTSGDEQYF
CDR3 DNA: TGTGCCAGCAGCCCGGGGACTAGCGGAGACGAGCAGTACTTC

D gene: NA
clone size: NA
V gene: TRBV19
J gene: TRBJ2-1
CDR3 protein: CASGTGSSYNEQFF
CDR3 DNA: TGTGCCAGTGGGACCGGGAGCTCCTACAATGAGCAGTTCTTC

D gene: NA
clone size: NA
V gene: TRBV14
J gene: TRBJ2-7
CDR3 protein: CASSPLGGTEPNEQYF
CDR3 DNA: TGTGCCAGCAGCCCTCTTGGGGGGACGGAGCCTAACGAGCAGTACTTC

D gene: TRBD2
clone size: NA
V gene: TRBV5-8
J gene: TRBJ2-2
CDR3 protein: CASSWGTSGSDTGELFF
CDR3 DNA: TGTGCCAGCAGCTGGGGGACTAGCGGGAGCGACACCGGGGAGCTGTTTTTT

D gene: TRBD1
clone size: NA
V gene: TRBV19
J gene: TRBJ1-1
CDR3 protein: CASSRRGRTAEAFF
CDR3 DNA: TGTGCCAGTAGTAGAAGGGGGCGAACAGCTGAAGCTTTCTTT

D gene: NA
clone size: few
V gene: TRBV10-3
J gene: TRBJ1-2
CDR3 protein: CAISDPGEANYGYTF
CDR3 DNA: TGTGCCATCAGTGACCCGGGGGAAGCTAACTATGGCTACACCTTC

D gene: TRBD2
clone size: NA
V gene: TRBV20-1
J gene: TRBJ2-3
CDR3 protein: CSASRGLAAGDATDTQYF
CDR3 DNA: TGCAGTGCGAGTCGGGGACTAGCGGCGGGAGATGCGACAGATACGCAGTATTTT

D gene: TRBD1
clone size: NA
V gene: TRBV10-3
J gene: TRBJ2-1
CDR3 protein: CAISEFQGEAYEQFF
CDR3 DNA: TGTGCCATCAGTGAGTTCCAGGGGGAAGCTTATGAGCAGTTCTTC

D gene: NA
clone size: NA
V gene: TRBV4-3
J gene: TRBJ2-1
CDR3 protein: CASSQDSWQGSYNEQFF
CDR3 DNA: TGCGCCAGCAGCCAAGATTCTTGGCAGGGCTCCTACAATGAGCAGTTCTTC

D gene: NA
clone size: NA
V gene: TRBV10-3
J gene: TRBJ2-5
CDR3 protein: CAISETGGVELPTYF
CDR3 DNA: TGTGCCATCAGTGAGACAGGTGGGGTTGAGCTTCCGACCTACTTC

D gene: NA
clone size: NA
V gene: TRBV11-2
J gene: TRBJ2-7
CDR3 protein: CASSLGQGSFYEQYF
CDR3 DNA: TGTGCCAGCAGCCTGGGACAAGGATCATTCTACGAGCAGTACTTC

D gene: NA
clone size: NA
V gene: TRBV7-2
J gene: TRBJ1-1
CDR3 protein: CASSLEGDTEAFF
CDR3 DNA: TGTGCCAGCAGCTTAGAAGGGGACACTGAAGCTTTCTTT

D gene: NA
clone size: NA
V gene: TRBV21-1
J gene: TRBJ1-1
CDR3 protein: CALRGLPTEAFF
CDR3 DNA: TGTGCCTTGAGGGGGCTGCCCACTGAAGCTTTCTTT

D gene: NA
clone size: NA
V gene: TRBV27
J gene: TRBJ2-7
CDR3 protein: CASPWARRYEQYF
CDR3 DNA: TGTGCCAGCCCCTGGGCGCGCCGCTACGAGCAGTACTTC

D gene: NA
clone size: NA
V gene: TRBV24-1
J gene: TRBJ2-3
CDR3 protein: CATSSEADTQYF
CDR3 DNA: TGTGCCACCAGTTCGGAGGCAGATACGCAGTATTTT

D gene: TRBD2
clone size: NA
V gene: TRBV6-4
J gene: TRBJ2-1
CDR3 protein: CASSAGTSGYNEQFF
CDR3 DNA: TGTGCCAGCTCGGCCGGGACTAGCGGCTACAATGAGCAGTTCTTC

D gene: TRBD2
clone size: NA
V gene: TRBV5-6
J gene: TRBJ2-5
CDR3 protein: CASSLGGGETQYF
CDR3 DNA: TGTGCCAGCAGCTTGGGCGGGGGGGAGACCCAGTACTTC

D gene: TRBD1
clone size: NA
V gene: TRBV5-8
J gene: TRBJ1-2
CDR3 protein: CASSLAPRGRNYGYTF
CDR3 DNA: TGTGCCAGCAGCTTGGCTCCCAGGGGGCGTAACTATGGCTACACCTTC

D gene: NA
clone size: NA
V gene: TRBV18
J gene: TRBJ2-6
CDR3 protein: CASSLAAGGANVLTF
CDR3 DNA: TGTGCCAGCTCCCTCGCGGCAGGGGGGGCCAACGTCCTGACTTTC

D gene: TRBD1
clone size: NA
V gene: TRBV6-2/TRBV6-3
J gene: TRBJ2-3
CDR3 protein: CASSYRDRSTDTQYF
CDR3 DNA: TGTGCCAGCAGTTACAGGGACAGGAGCACAGATACGCAGTATTTT

D gene: NA
clone size: few
V gene: TRBV7-9
J gene: TRBJ1-5
CDR3 protein: CASSYWGHQPQHF
CDR3 DNA: TGTGCCAGCAGCTACTGGGGGCATCAGCCCCAGCATTTT